The 11 T cell receptor beta chains in this list originate from one sample, sequenced in a study of shared clonotypes between healthy human individuals. Using immunoSEQ multiplex PCR, the repertoire was profiled, and TCRdb retains in-frame clones only, with some absent. The sample lists over a million clones; approximately 68% were seen once. The sample taken for sequencing was memory CD4+ T cells sorted from blood. The subset was: CD45RA-negative fraction. The receptors were sampled from a man younger than 35 in good health.

The chain has TRBV7-6 and TRBJ1-3; D call uncertain. Per the germline V gene, CDR1 is SGHVS and CDR2 is FNYEAQ. The CDR3 has 13 amino acids. With 2 bases removed from V and 0 bases from J, the gap between germline ends came to 2 bases. The CDR3 is CASSLSSGNTIYF. The CDR3 nucleotides read TGTGCCAGCAGCTTATCCTCTGGAAACACCATATATTTT. The whole variable domain, remainder taken from reference TRBV7-6 and TRBJ1-3, is GAGVSQSPRYKVTKRGQDVALRCDPISGHVSLYWYRQALGQGPEFLTYFNYEAQQDKSGLPNDRFSAERPEGSISTLTIQRTEQRDSAMYRCASSLSSGNTIYFGEGSWLTVV.

A note on this clone: Since a much larger clone is just one base distant, this may be a read error. The sample holds other DNA sequences that translate to the same CDR3. The V and J genes are TRBV2 and TRBJ1-3; TRBD1 agrees at 9 bases. After removal of 6 bases from V and 3 bases from J, the junction contained 3 bases not matched to a gene. The germline gives CDR1 SNHLY, CDR2 FYNNEI. This CDR3 is 14 amino acids long. The CDR3 loop reads CASSGTGYGNTIYF. CDR3 DNA sequence: TGTGCCAGCAGCGGGACAGGGTATGGAAACACCATATATTTT.

The chain has TRBV5-1 and TRBJ2-2; no definite D call. CDR3 length: 13 amino acids. CDR1 is SGHRS, CDR2 YFSETQ, per germline. The V gene lost 3 bases and the J gene lost 6 bases, with 9 bases spanning the gap. The DNA of the CDR3 is TGCGCCAGCAGCTGGGATGGGGCCGGGGAGCTGTTTTTT. This gives the protein CASSWDGAGELFF.

The rearrangement uses TRBV5-6 and TRBJ2-5; no firm D call. The J call may be in error: the DNA end matches TRBJ2-7 better. The length of the CDR3 is 11 residues. The germline V gene encodes CDR1 SGHDT and CDR2 YYEEEE. The CDR3 region is CASTSAHEQYF. DNA of the CDR3: TGTGCCAGCACCTCGGCCCACGAGCAGTACTTC.

This clone was recorded a few times. This sequence joins TRBV2 and TRBJ1-1; the match to TRBD1 covers 7 bases. Germline V gene data show CDR1 as SNHLY and CDR2 as FYNNEI. Trimming cost V 7 bases and J 4 bases; bases outside gene matches: 6. The CDR3 length is 13 residues. In nucleotides, the CDR3 is TGTGCCAGCACTCTGACAGGGACCACTGAAGCTTTCTTT. It translates to CASTLTGTTEAFF.

The chain recombines TRBV15 with TRBJ2-3; D remains unclear. The V end lost 4 bases, the J end lost 0 bases, and 8 bases lay between the germline ends. Germline V gene sequence: CDR1 LNHNV, CDR2 YYDKDF (reference sequence). The CDR3 runs 14 residues. The CDR3 bases are TGTGCCACCAGCATCGGCGGTAGCACAGATACGCAGTATTTT. Protein sequence: CATSIGGSTDTQYF.

The chain has TRBV18 and TRBJ1-1; D perhaps matches TRBD1 (5 bases). The V gene lost 5 bases and the J gene lost 3 bases, with 10 bases spanning the gap. The V gene's germline CDR1 is KGHSH and CDR2 LQKENI. This CDR3 is built from 13 residues. CDR3 DNA: TGTGCCAGCTCATGGGACGGTTACACTGAAGCTTTCTTT. Its translation: CASSWDGYTEAFF.

V is TRBV30 and J is TRBJ2-5; 7 nucleotides line up with TRBD1. The CDR3 covers 11 residues. J was trimmed by 12 bases and V by 1 base; bases with no gene match: 5. Germline V lookup: CDR1 GTSNPN, CDR2 SVGIG (reference sequence). The CDR3 reads CAWSGGQVEYF. In DNA form, the CDR3 reads TGTGCCTGGAGTGGCGGACAGGTAGAGTACTTC.

The chain employs TRBV15 and TRBJ2-7; 8 bases fit TRBD1. The V and J ends lost 1 base and 1 base, in that order; junction bases with no gene match: 0. The CDR3 totals 14 residues. Germline loops: CDR1 LNHNV, CDR2 YYDKDF (reference sequence). The CDR3 spells CATSRGTGSYEQYF. CDR3 sequence (DNA): TGTGCCACCAGCAGAGGGACAGGGTCCTACGAGCAGTACTTC. Using reference TRBV15 and TRBJ2-7 for the parts outside the CDR3, the full variable domain is DAMVIQNPRYQVTQFGKPVTLSCSQTLNHNVMYWYQQKSSQAPKLLFHYYDKDFNNEADTPDNFQSRRPNTSFCFLDIRSPGLGDTAMYLCATSRGTGSYEQYFGPGTRLTVT.

V is TRBV30 and J is TRBJ2-5, with 11 bases aligning to TRBD1. The DNA end is more similar to TRBJ2-7, so the J call may be wrong. Germline CDR1 reads GTSNPN; CDR2 reads SVGIG (reference sequence). CDR3 length: 13 residues. Here the CDR3 DNA reads TGTGCCAGGGACAGGGGGACTGGGAGCGAGCAGTACTTC. The encoded protein is CARDRGTGSEQYF.

The table lists this clone with a count of one. The chain couples TRBV5-5 to TRBJ1-5; D unresolved. The V end was cut by 4 bases, the J end by 4 bases, with 15 bases between. Germline CDR1 SGHKS, CDR2 YYEKEE (reference sequence). The CDR3 length is 15 residues. CDR3 amino acids: CASSPGVAANQPQHF. CDR3 DNA sequence: TGTGCCAGCAGCCCTGGGGTGGCGGCTAATCAGCCCCAGCATTTT.